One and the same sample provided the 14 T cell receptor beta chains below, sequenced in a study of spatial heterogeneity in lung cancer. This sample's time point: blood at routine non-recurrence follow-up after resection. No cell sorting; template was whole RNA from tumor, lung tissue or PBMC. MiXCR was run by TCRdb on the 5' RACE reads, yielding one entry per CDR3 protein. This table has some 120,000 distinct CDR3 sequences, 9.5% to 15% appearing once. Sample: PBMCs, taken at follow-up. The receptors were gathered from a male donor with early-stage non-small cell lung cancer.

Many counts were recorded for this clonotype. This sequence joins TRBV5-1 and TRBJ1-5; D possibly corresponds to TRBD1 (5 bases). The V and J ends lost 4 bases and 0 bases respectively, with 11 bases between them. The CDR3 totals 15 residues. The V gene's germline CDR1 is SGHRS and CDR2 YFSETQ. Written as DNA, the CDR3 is TGCGCCAGCAGCACCACCGACAGTAGCAATCAGCCCCAGCATTTT. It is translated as CASSTTDSSNQPQHF.

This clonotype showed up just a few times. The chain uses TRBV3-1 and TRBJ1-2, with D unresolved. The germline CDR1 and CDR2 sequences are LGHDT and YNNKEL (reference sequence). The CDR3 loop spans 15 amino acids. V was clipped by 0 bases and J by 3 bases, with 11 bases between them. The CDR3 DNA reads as TGTGCCAGCAGCCAAGACATTTGGCAGTACTATGGCTACACCTTC. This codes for CASSQDIWQYYGYTF.

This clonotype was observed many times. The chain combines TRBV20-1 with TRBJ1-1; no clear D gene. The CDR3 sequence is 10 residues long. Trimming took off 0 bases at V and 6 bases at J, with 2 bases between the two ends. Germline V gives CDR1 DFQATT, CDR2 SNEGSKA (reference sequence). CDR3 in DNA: TGCAGTGCTAGAGAGCCTGAAGCTTTCTTT. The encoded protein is CSAREPEAFF.

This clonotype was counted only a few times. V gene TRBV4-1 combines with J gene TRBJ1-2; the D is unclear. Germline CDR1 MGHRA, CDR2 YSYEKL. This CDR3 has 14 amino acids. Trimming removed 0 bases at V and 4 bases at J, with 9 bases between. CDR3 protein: CASSQEAQLYGYTF. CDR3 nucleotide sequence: TGCGCCAGCAGCCAAGAGGCCCAGCTCTATGGCTACACCTTC.

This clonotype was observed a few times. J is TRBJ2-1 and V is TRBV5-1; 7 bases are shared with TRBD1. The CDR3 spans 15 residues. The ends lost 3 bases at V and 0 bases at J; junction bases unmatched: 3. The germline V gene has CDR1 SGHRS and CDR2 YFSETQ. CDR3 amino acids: CASSSSGGSYNEQFF. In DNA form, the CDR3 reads TGCGCCAGCAGCTCGTCAGGGGGCTCCTACAATGAGCAGTTCTTC.

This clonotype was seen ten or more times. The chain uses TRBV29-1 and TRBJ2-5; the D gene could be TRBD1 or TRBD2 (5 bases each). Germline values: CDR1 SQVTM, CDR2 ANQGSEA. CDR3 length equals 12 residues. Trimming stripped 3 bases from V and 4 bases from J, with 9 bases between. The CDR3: CSVETGTETQYF. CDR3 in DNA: TGCAGCGTTGAGACGGGGACAGAGACCCAGTACTTC.

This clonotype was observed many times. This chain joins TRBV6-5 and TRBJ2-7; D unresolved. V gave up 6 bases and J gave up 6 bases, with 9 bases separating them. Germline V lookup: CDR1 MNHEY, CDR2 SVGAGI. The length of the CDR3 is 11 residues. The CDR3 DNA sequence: TGTGCCAGCAGAAACGGTTTCGAGCAGTACTTC. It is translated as CASRNGFEQYF.

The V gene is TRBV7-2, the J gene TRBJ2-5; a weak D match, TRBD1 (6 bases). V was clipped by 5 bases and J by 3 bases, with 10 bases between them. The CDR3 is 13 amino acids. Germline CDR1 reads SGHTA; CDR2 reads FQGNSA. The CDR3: CASSVDRKETQYF. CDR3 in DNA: TGTGCCAGCAGCGTAGACAGGAAAGAGACCCAGTACTTC. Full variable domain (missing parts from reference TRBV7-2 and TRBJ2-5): GAGVSQSPSNKVTEKGKDVELRCDPISGHTALYWYRQSLGQGLEFLIYFQGNSAPDKSGLPSDRFSAERTGGSVSTLTIQRTQQEDSAVYLCASSVDRKETQYFGPGTRLLVL.

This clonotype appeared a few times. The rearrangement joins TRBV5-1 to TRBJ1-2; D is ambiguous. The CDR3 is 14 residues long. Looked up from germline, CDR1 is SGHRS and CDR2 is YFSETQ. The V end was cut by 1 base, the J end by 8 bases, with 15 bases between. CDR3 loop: CASSLRADRSGYTF. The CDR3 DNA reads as TGCGCCAGCAGCTTGAGGGCAGACCGTTCAGGCTACACCTTC.

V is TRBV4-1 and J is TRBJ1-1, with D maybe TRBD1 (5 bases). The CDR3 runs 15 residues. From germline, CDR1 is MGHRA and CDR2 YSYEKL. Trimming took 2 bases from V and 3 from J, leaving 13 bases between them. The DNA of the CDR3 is TGCGCCAGCAGCCAATCCGCCAGGGAGGACACTGAAGCTTTCTTT. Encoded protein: CASSQSAREDTEAFF.

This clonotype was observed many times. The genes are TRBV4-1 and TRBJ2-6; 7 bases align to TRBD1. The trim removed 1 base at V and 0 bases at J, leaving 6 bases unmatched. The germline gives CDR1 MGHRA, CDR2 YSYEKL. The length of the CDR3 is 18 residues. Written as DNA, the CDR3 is TGCGCCAGCAGCCAAGTTGGGACAGTCCCCTCTGGGGCCAACGTCCTGACTTTC. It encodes CASSQVGTVPSGANVLTF.

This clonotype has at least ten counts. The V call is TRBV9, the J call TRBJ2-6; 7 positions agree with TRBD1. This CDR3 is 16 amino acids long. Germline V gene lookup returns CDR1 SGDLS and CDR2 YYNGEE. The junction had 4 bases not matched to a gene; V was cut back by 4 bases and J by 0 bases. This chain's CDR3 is CASSSDRSSGANVLTF. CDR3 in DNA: TGTGCCAGCAGCTCGGACAGGTCCTCTGGGGCCAACGTCCTGACTTTC.

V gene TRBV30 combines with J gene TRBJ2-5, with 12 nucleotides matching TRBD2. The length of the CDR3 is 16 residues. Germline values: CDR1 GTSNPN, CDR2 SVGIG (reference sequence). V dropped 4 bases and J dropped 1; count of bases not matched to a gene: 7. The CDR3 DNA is TGTGCCTGGATTCCCATGACTAGCGGGGGCCAAGAGACCCAGTACTTC. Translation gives CAWIPMTSGGQETQYF.

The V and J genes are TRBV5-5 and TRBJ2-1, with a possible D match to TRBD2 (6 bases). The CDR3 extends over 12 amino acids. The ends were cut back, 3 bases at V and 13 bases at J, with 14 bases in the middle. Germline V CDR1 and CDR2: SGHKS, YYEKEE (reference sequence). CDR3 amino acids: CASSSEGFGQFF. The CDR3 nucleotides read TGTGCCAGCAGCTCGGAGGGATTTGGACAGTTCTTC.